These 3 T cell receptor beta chains were sequenced from one sample in a study of blood T cell repertoires in COVID-19 (dated by TCRdb to the early 2020s). Library prep was done by the immunoSEQ multiplex PCR assay. In TCRdb, the immuneACCESS table is reduced to in-frame sequences with V and J assigned. These tables do not hold every clone; where another copy was compared, an unresolved V gene accounts for under half, and the others remain unexplained. In this sample the table shows roughly 190,000 clones, 75% to 85% of which occur a single time. Approximately 12% of the sample belongs to the ten largest clones. Sequences were obtained from PBMCs or T cells enriched from blood (not recorded which). These TCRs come from a man aged 35-49 years who had recovered from COVID-19.

The genes are TRBV19 and TRBJ1-5, with 10 bases that match TRBD1. V dropped 8 bases and J dropped 3; count of bases not matched to a gene: 7. This CDR3 contains 15 residues. Germline V gives CDR1 LNHDA, CDR2 SQIVND (reference sequence). CDR3 in amino acids: CASSGQGGINQPQHF. The CDR3 region has the DNA TGTGCCAGTTCCGGACAGGGGGGAATCAATCAGCCCCAGCATTTT.

This clone was seen more than once but under ten times. The junction and the germline gene differ at one end; a read error may be behind it. The chain employs TRBV12-3 or TRBV12-4 and TRBJ2-3; 7 bases align to TRBD2. This CDR3 is built from 13 residues. CDR3: CASSGGDGRPPHF. The DNA of the CDR3 is TGTGCCAGCAGTGGGGGGGACGGTCGCCCACCCCATTTT.

This chain links TRBV5-1 with TRBJ2-1, with a tentative D call TRBD1 (5 bases). The germline gives CDR1 SGHRS, CDR2 YFSETQ. Trimming shortened V by 4 bases and J by 0 bases, and 11 bases separated the two germline ends. The CDR3 length is 15 residues. The CDR3, as DNA: TGCGCCAGCAGCCCTGACAGAGGCTCCTACAATGAGCAGTTCTTC. Translating gives CASSPDRGSYNEQFF.